This entry is about one T cell receptor (beta chain). Its matching antigen is unknown. Some clones are missing from TCRdb's copy, which holds only in-frame ones; the method was immunoSEQ multiplex PCR. The sample consists of about 2.3 million clones, approximately 90% of them appearing once. This entry comes from a study of shared clonotypes between healthy human individuals. Whole-study findings and limits: The study found approximately 5% of naive CD4 clonotypes shared across four donors. Clonotypes not shared had lower generation probabilities than those common to all four donors.

Germline V lookup: CDR1 MDHEN, CDR2 SYDVKM. The CDR3 contains 14 residues. V gave up 7 bases and J gave up 4 bases; unmatched junction bases: 9. The sequencing sample was made of naive CD4+ T cells from PBMCs. As for subset: CD45RA+ positively selected. The TCR originated in a man between 18 and 29 years old in good health. Some clones in this sample may be carry-over from other donors' samples. This rearrangement joins TRBV28 to TRBJ1-2, with 7 bases aligning to TRBD1. CDR3 residues: CASTPGQEIYGYTF. The CDR3 nucleotides read TGTGCCAGCACCCCCGGACAGGAAATCTATGGCTACACCTTC.